The T cell receptor (beta chain) described here comes from a study of shared clonotypes between healthy human individuals (dated by TCRdb to the early 2020s). Looking at the study overall: Two women and a few men aged 18 to 49 years were included in the cohort. For each donor, CD4 naive and CD4 memory were each given three plates, CD8 naive was given two plates, and CD8 memory was given one plate. To estimate repertoire size and how much clonotypes are shared between individuals, the study performed deep sequencing of blood TCR repertoires from roughly five healthy adults. Different laboratories and diverse techniques were used to prepare libraries and sequence TCR repertoires, to increase sequencing depth and limit assay-specific biases. Leukapheresis yielded between about 0.85 and 10 billion PBMCs per donor.

Looking up the germline V gene yields CDR1 ENHRY and CDR2 SYGVKD. Inclusive of the bounding cysteine and phenylalanine, the CDR3 is 15 residues long. The DNA shown is the 45-base CDR3, in frame from base 1. V was cut back by 10 bases and J by 1 base, leaving a gap of 20 bases between them. Using the deep immunoSEQ assay, TCR CDR3 regions were amplified from genomic DNA by multiplex PCR. Genomic DNA extracted from each cell subset was distributed evenly over all wells of several immunoSEQ 96-well plates, and each plate served as one replicate. For sorted subsets, roughly 190 ng of genomic DNA, equivalent to around 30,000 T cell genomes, went into each replicate PCR. Purified libraries were quantified with a Qubit 3.0 fluorometer, sized on a Bioanalyzer 2100, and re-quantified with the KAPA Library Quantification kit. Each immunoSEQ 96-well plate was sequenced on its own single-read 150-cycle Illumina NextSeq 550 flow cell. On the authors' methods: Because the immunoSEQ output held only junctional sequences and lacked quality scores, the filtering could not match the filtering applied to full-length reads. Sequences were annotated with PyIR, a Python wrapper for IgBLAST v1.9, using IMGT germline references to assign V/J genes and CDR3. Reads were removed for weak V/J assignments (E-value above 1e-6), missing CDR3, stop codons, out-of-frame junctions, or ambiguous translated residues. V3J clonotypes were defined by identical inferred V gene, J gene, and CDR3 amino acid sequence. The percentage overlap between two repertoires was calculated by dividing the number of shared unique clonotypes by the size of the smaller repertoire. Repertoire richness was assessed with RTK rarefaction, the Chao1 estimator, and Recon v2.1 estimates of unobserved clonotypes. For all TCRbeta clonotypes obtained by the gDNA method from a handful of donors, generation probabilities were computed with OLGA. TCRdb's version of the immuneACCESS table is confined to in-frame rearrangements and falls short of the full clone set. An unresolved V gene accounts for under half of the shortfall where checked; the remainder is of unknown origin. Clone size and V and J calls were adopted from that table, with D and trimming inferred from the DNA. Present in this sample are 2 million to 3 million clones, 80% to 95% of which were seen just once. The biggest ten clones account for approximately 0.36% of the sample.

Overall study outcomes, separate from this receptor: Sharing across several donors was observed for about 4.8% of naive CD4, about 3.2% of naive CD8, over 2% of memory CD4, and approximately 0.41% of memory CD8 clonotypes. Pairwise subsampling indicated that sequencing depth was expected to affect the degree of clonotype sharing among donors. Only blood was sampled, and tissue TCR repertoires likely differ from those in blood. Compared with non-shared clonotypes, clonotypes shared by all four sorted-subset donors had higher generation probabilities. The small number of donors limited the genetic and exposure-history diversity represented. Even with the large sequencing depth, rarefaction of the sorted-subset datasets indicated that sequencing was incomplete. Naive subsets generally had larger estimated clonotype richness than memory subsets did.

For this clone: The antigen it binds to is not known. No qualities accompany the bases; no much larger clone lies one base away.

Donors were healthy HIV-negative adults with no recently reported acute infections or vaccinations. Only Caucasian adults living in Nashville, Tennessee, USA were represented among the donors. Magnetic negative selection was used to enrich CD4+ T cells, after which naive cells were positively selected on CD45RA and the negative fraction became the memory subset. After blood collection by leukapheresis, PBMCs were isolated using Ficoll-Histopaque density gradient centrifugation and then cryopreserved in the vapor phase of liquid nitrogen. Purity and quantity of every magnetically sorted T cell population were checked by analytical flow cytometry. Each sorted fraction had its genomic DNA isolated and then quantified by UV absorbance on a Nanodrop 2000c.

The rearranged chain carries TRBV10-3 and TRBJ2-7; the D segment cannot be called with confidence. This receptor was identified in a man between 18 and 29 years old in good health. Some clones in this sample may be carry-over from other donors' samples. Input material: naive CD4+ T cells from PBMCs. In light of the paper, this sample's cell subset or site label describes: CD45RA+ positively selected. Here the CDR3 is given as CAKNCASLPSYEQYF. The DNA sequence reads TGTGCCAAGAATTGTGCGTCGCTTCCATCCTACGAGCAGTACTTC.